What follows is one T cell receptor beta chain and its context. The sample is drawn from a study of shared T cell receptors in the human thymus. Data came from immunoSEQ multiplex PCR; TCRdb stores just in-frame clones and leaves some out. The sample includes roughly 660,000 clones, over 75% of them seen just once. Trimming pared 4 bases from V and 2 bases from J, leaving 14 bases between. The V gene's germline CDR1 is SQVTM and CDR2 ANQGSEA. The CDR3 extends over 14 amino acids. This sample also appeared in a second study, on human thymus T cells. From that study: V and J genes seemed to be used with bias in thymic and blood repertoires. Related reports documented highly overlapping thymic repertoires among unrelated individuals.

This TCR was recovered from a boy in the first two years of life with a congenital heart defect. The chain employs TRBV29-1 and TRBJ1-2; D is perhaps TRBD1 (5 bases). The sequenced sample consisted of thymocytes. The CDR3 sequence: CSVVKTVENYGYTF. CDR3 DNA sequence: TGCAGCGTTGTTAAGACAGTCGAAAACTATGGCTACACCTTC.